The clone carrying this TCR beta chain has ten or more counts. Its antigen is still unknown. CDR3 size: 15 residues. Unmatched junction bases numbered 7, after V lost 4 bases and J lost 11 bases. In germline, CDR1 is MNHEY, CDR2 SVGAGI. This sample was included in a study of regulatory T cells in long-lasting Graves disease. Study-level points and caveats: There were preferences for TRBV28, TRBJ1-2 and TRBJ2-5 in persistent disease.

The time point denotes: newly diagnosed GD, antithyroid drugs for less than 3 months. PBMC-extracted RNA yielded the TCR library. HTBI primers from iRepertoire and Arm-PCR of CDR3 regions yielded the TCR beta libraries. In the authors' methods: In the combined samples, 50 to 75 TRBV and fewer than 15 TRBJ segments were identified. Each CDR3 protein is one row after TCRdb ran MiXCR on the multiplex PCR reads. The V and J calls follow TCRdb's processing rather than the paper's. The sample comprises over 200,000 distinct CDR3 sequences, 15% to 20% of which are singletons, and approximately 14% rests with the top ten. This same sample was also part of a study on T cells in Graves' hyperthyroidism and ophthalmopathy. That publication notes: Primed by the HTBI set, a first-round RT-PCR was run on the TCR CDR3. Most expanded thyroid clonotypes above 0.001 also appeared in blood.

The sequenced sample was peripheral blood mononuclear cells (PBMCs), obtained at new diagnosis, from a patient treated with antithyroid drugs. The chain combines TRBV6-5 with TRBJ1-6, with 11 bases lining up with TRBD1. This receptor was obtained from a woman aged 25 to 39 with Graves disease. The CDR3 here is CASSSTGTGGTPLHF. DNA for the CDR3: TGTGCCAGCAGTTCCACCGGGACAGGGGGAACACCCCTCCACTTT.